This is a list of T cell receptor beta chains from one sample in a study of shared clonotypes between healthy human individuals. Assay: immunoSEQ multiplex PCR; the TCRdb copy retains only in-frame clones and omits some. Among about 92,000 clones listed, about 70% were seen once. The sequenced sample was memory CD8+ T cells sorted from blood. The source of these receptors is a young man in good health. Each CDR3 is given without its conserved first and last residue. The order of the fields is CDR3 length, clone size, V gene, J gene, CDR3 protein. Clone size is shown for a subset of rows, as once, few, many or a class of expanded clone.

length: 13; size: .; V: TRBV7-3; J: TRBJ2-5; CDR3: ASSLGLAGEETQY
length: 14; size: .; V: TRBV7-9; J: TRBJ2-1; CDR3: ASSLFPSGDRGRQF
length: 9; size: many; V: TRBV6-5; J: TRBJ1-2; CDR3: ASSSGYGYT
length: 11; size: .; V: TRBV28; J: TRBJ1-2; CDR3: ASKSPGPYGYT
length: 11; size: .; V: TRBV7-6; J: TRBJ2-2; CDR3: ASNSVGSGELF
length: 16; size: .; V: TRBV25-1; J: TRBJ2-2; CDR3: ASSEGPTGQGRNGELF
length: 11; size: few; V: TRBV5-4; J: TRBJ1-1; CDR3: ASSQDGNTEAF
length: 13; size: .; V: TRBV11-2; J: TRBJ1-5; CDR3: ASSQDGGADQPQH
length: 11; size: .; V: TRBV19; J: TRBJ2-7; CDR3: ASGGQGAYEQY
length: 12; size: .; V: TRBV5-1; J: TRBJ1-2; CDR3: ASSLAGSDYGYT
length: 13; size: .; V: TRBV5-1; J: TRBJ1-1; CDR3: ASSPRGVQNTEAF
length: 12; size: many; V: TRBV7-2; J: TRBJ2-7; CDR3: ASSPSGRTYEQY
length: 11; size: .; V: TRBV5-1; J: TRBJ2-7; CDR3: ASGTENFYEQY
length: 13; size: .; V: TRBV7-9; J: TRBJ2-7; CDR3: ASSLAPESSYEQY
length: 12; size: .; V: TRBV5-1; J: TRBJ2-1; CDR3: ASSLAQPGDEQF
length: 12; size: .; V: TRBV2; J: TRBJ2-7; CDR3: ASSFLTGNYEQY